This TCR beta chain was retrieved from a study of blood T cells in healthy people across ages. Study-level results: PBMCs left unsorted prevented a conclusive naive versus antigen-experienced comparison. Roughly linear age-related decline in beta diversity appeared, significant by age approximately 43.

The germline V gene has CDR1 LNHNV and CDR2 YYDKDF (reference sequence). J lost 0 bases, V lost 2 bases, and 5 bases had no gene match. The CDR3 length is 17 residues. Each sample had at least 6 million PBMCs isolated. On this clonotype: No antigen is known for it.

PCR was performed a second time for roughly 7 to 11 cycles using a sample-barcoded 5' primer and a J-beta primer mix. Each TCR beta cDNA got a 12-nucleotide random molecular identifier. TCRdb called the 5' RACE reads again in MiXCR, with one record for every CDR3 protein. The data hold 800,000 or so distinct CDR3 sequences, with about 47% observed a single time. V usage is TRBV15 and J usage is TRBJ2-1; 9 bases are shared with TRBD2. The sequenced sample consisted of blood. This TCR was sampled from an older man in good health. CDR3 sequence (DNA): TGTGCCACCAGCAGACGGGCGGGAGGGCCCTCCTACAATGAGCAGTTCTTC. Amino acids: CATSRRAGGPSYNEQFF. Combining the CDR3 with reference TRBV15 and TRBJ2-1 gives the whole variable domain DAMVIQNPRYQVTQFGKPVTLSCSQTLNHNVMYWYQQKSSQAPKLLFHYYDKDFNNEADTPDNFQSRRPNTSFCFLDIRSPGLGDTAMYLCATSRRAGGPSYNEQFFGPGTRLTVL.